One and the same sample provided the 5 T cell receptor beta chains below, sequenced in a study of cytomegalovirus exposure and HLA in healthy donors. The PCR had 60 Vbeta and 13 Jbeta primers. The repertoire was sequenced with immunoSEQ multiplex PCR; TCRdb's copy has only in-frame clones and lacks some. This sample has roughly 180,000 clones, with about four fifths found just once. The sequenced material came from PBMCs. These receptors were taken from a woman aged 30 to 39 in good health and CMV-seropositive.

V usage is TRBV2 and J usage is TRBJ1-5; D might be TRBD1 (6 bases). In germline, CDR1 is SNHLY, CDR2 FYNNEI. CDR3 length: 15 residues. V was trimmed by 4 bases and J by 4 bases, leaving 14 bases between them. The CDR3 sequence is CASSARTVMNQPQHF. Here the CDR3 DNA reads TGTGCCAGCAGTGCTAGGACAGTGATGAATCAGCCCCAGCATTTT.

The V gene is TRBV19, the J gene TRBJ2-7, with 10 bases aligning to TRBD1. V gave up 6 bases and J gave up 0 bases; unmatched junction bases: 2. The CDR3 consists of 14 residues. Germline loops: CDR1 LNHDA, CDR2 SQIVND (reference sequence). The CDR3 region is CASSRQGASYEQYF. DNA for the CDR3: TGTGCCAGTAGCCGACAGGGGGCCTCCTACGAGCAGTACTTC.

The chain combines TRBV27 with TRBJ1-2; TRBD1 agrees at 10 bases. The CDR3 sequence is 15 residues long. V trimming: 5 bases; J trimming: 4 bases; junction bases outside the gene matches: 7. Germline V gene data show CDR1 as MNHEY and CDR2 as SMNVEV (reference sequence). CDR3 nucleotide sequence: TGTGCCAGCAGTCCTAGGACAGGGGGAGGCTATGGCTACACCTTC. Encoded protein: CASSPRTGGGYGYTF.

V gene TRBV27 combines with J gene TRBJ1-6, with D unresolved. V lost 2 bases and J lost 0, with 5 bases in between. Germline V CDR1 and CDR2: MNHEY, SMNVEV (reference sequence). This CDR3 has 15 residues. Here the CDR3 DNA reads TGTGCCAGCAGTTTAGAGAGCTCCTATAATTCACCCCTCCACTTT. Its translation is CASSLESSYNSPLHF.

CDR3 DNA: TGTGCCAGCAGCCCGTTTACTAGCGGATCCTCCTACAATGAGCAGTTCTTC. Translating it yields CASSPFTSGSSYNEQFF. V and J are TRBV11-2 and TRBJ2-1; 8 bases fit TRBD2. CDR3 length equals 17 residues. The V and J ends lost 5 bases and 0 bases, in that order; junction bases with no gene match: 9. The germline V gene encodes CDR1 SGHAT and CDR2 FQNNGV.